A single sample gave rise to the 17 T cell receptor beta chains below, sequenced in a study of T-cell reconstitution after alpha-beta-depleted transplantation in children. It was with unique molecular identifiers that the TCRbeta library was prepared. TCRdb called the PCR reads again in MiXCR, with one record for every CDR3 protein. This sample has about 980,000 distinct CDR3 sequences; about 31% occur once, and the top ten carry under 30%. Material: PBMCs, mostly from graft donor cells, obtained 360 days after TCRalphabeta/CD19-depleted stem cell transplant. These receptors all come from a boy under three years old who had a stem cell transplant for SCID, so the T cells may come from the graft donor.

This chain uses TRBV12-3 or TRBV12-4 with TRBJ1-5; D is ambiguous. This CDR3 comprises 15 residues. Trimming shortened V by 2 bases and J by 7 bases, and 15 bases separated the two germline ends. DNA for the CDR3: TGTGCCAGCAGTTTAATGGCGGCAAGCGTGCAGCCCCAGCATTTT. This codes for CASSLMAASVQPQHF.

This chain links TRBV6-1 with TRBJ1-2; 8 bases align to TRBD1. The CDR3 loop spans 13 amino acids. Germline V gene lookup returns CDR1 MNHNS and CDR2 SASEGT. With 6 bases clipped from V and 6 bases from J, the junction kept 6 bases outside the gene matches. The CDR3 nucleotides are TGTGCCAGCAGAGGACAGGGAAATGATGGCTACACCTTC. This gives the protein CASRGQGNDGYTF.

This clonotype showed up just a few times. The chain's CDR3 is CASSLAGGLALHEQYF. The DNA for the CDR3 is TGTGCCAGCAGTTTGGCAGGGGGACTAGCCCTACACGAGCAGTACTTC. The gene calls are TRBV28 and TRBJ2-7; 9 bases line up with TRBD2. The J segment lost 5 bases and the V segment lost 3 bases, leaving 11 bases of the junction unmatched. Germline V lookup: CDR1 MDHEN, CDR2 SYDVKM. The CDR3 consists of 16 residues.

This clonotype has more than one count but fewer than ten. The V and J genes are TRBV7-8 and TRBJ2-4, with a tentative D call TRBD1 (6 bases). Trimming left V 1 base short and J 11 bases short, with 15 bases between. The germline V gene encodes CDR1 SGHVS and CDR2 FQNEAQ. The CDR3 sequence is 14 residues long. The CDR3 reads CASSLDRAVNVQYF. The CDR3 bases are TGTGCCAGCAGCTTAGACAGGGCTGTCAACGTTCAGTACTTC.

The V call is TRBV4-3, the J call TRBJ2-2, with TRBD1 as a possible D gene (5 bases). The CDR3 has 16 amino acids. Germline CDR1 is LGHNA and CDR2 is YSLEER. The V end lost 2 bases, the J end lost 7 bases, and 17 bases lay between the germline ends. CDR3: CASSQRRGRVNGELFF. CDR3 nucleotides: TGCGCCAGCAGCCAACGTAGGGGCAGGGTTAACGGGGAGCTGTTTTTT.

This clonotype was counted many times. The chain carries TRBV7-9 and TRBJ1-1, with D perhaps matching TRBD1 (6 bases). Germline CDR1 is SEHNR and CDR2 is FQNEAQ (reference sequence). The ends were cut back, 5 bases at V and 8 bases at J, with 12 bases in the middle. CDR3 length equals 12 residues. CDR3 coding DNA: TGTGCCAGCAGCCCAAAGGACAGAGAAGCTTTCTTT. It encodes CASSPKDREAFF.

The table lists this clonotype with a few counts. This chain connects TRBV6-1 to TRBJ2-7; D remains unclear. Trimming removed 6 bases from V and 0 bases from J, with 15 bases in between. There are 15 residues in the CDR3. The germline CDR1 and CDR2 sequences are MNHNS and SASEGT. Here the CDR3 DNA reads TGTGCCAGCAGCCTACGGATGGCGATCTCCTACGAGCAGTACTTC. Its protein is CASSLRMAISYEQYF.

This clonotype was observed a handful of times. V and J are TRBV25-1 and TRBJ2-5; 10 positions agree with TRBD2. CDR1 is MGHDK and CDR2 is SYGVNS in the germline V gene. Trimming took 6 bases from V and 6 from J; bases not matched to a gene: 7. The CDR3 is 14 residues long. CDR3 protein: CASRGSGGAKTQYF. The CDR3 bases are TGTGCCAGCAGGGGGAGCGGGGGGGCTAAGACCCAGTACTTC.

This clonotype was seen a handful of times. This sequence joins TRBV4-3 and TRBJ2-6, with TRBD1 as a possible D gene (5 bases). Germline V gives CDR1 LGHNA, CDR2 YSLEER. The V and J ends lost 1 base and 4 bases respectively, with 8 bases between them. The CDR3 spans 15 residues. The CDR3 DNA follows: TGCGCCAGCAGCCAAGGGACATCAGGGGCCAACGTCCTGACTTTC. Protein sequence: CASSQGTSGANVLTF.

This clonotype was picked up a small number of times. The gene calls are TRBV20-1 and TRBJ2-1; D is possibly TRBD1 or TRBD2 (6 bases each). The germline CDR1 and CDR2 sequences are DFQATT and SNEGSKA (reference sequence). The CDR3 totals 13 residues. V lost 5 bases, J lost 5 bases, and 13 bases lay in between. CDR3 DNA sequence: TGCAGTGCTGGGGGGACAATCAACAATGAGCAGTTCTTC. Protein sequence: CSAGGTINNEQFF.

This clonotype has only a few counts. V is TRBV7-9 and J is TRBJ2-2; 7 positions agree with TRBD1. Trimming removed 5 bases from V and 5 bases from J; junction bases left unmatched: 11. There are 16 residues in the CDR3. Per the germline V gene, CDR1 is SEHNR and CDR2 is FQNEAQ (reference sequence). The CDR3 bases are TGTGCCAGCAGCCCCACGGGACAGCCTAGGACCGGGGAGCTGTTTTTT. Protein sequence: CASSPTGQPRTGELFF.

This clonotype has only a few counts. The V and J genes are TRBV12-3 or TRBV12-4 and TRBJ2-1; D assignment may be TRBD1 or TRBD2 (5 bases each). The CDR3 sequence is 13 residues long. Trimming left V 6 bases short and J 9 bases short, with 15 bases between. The CDR3, as DNA: TGTGCCAGCAGCCGAGGGGTAAGGACTGAGCAGTTCTTC. Encoded protein: CASSRGVRTEQFF.

The chain carries TRBV29-1 and TRBJ2-6; D not certain. The CDR3 contains 15 residues. Trimming pared 2 bases from V and 0 bases from J, leaving 8 bases between. Per the germline V gene, CDR1 is SQVTM and CDR2 is ANQGSEA. The CDR3 spells CSVELVSSGANVLTF. CDR3 nucleotides: TGCAGCGTTGAATTAGTTAGCTCTGGGGCCAACGTCCTGACTTTC.

The J gene is TRBJ2-3, the V gene TRBV5-1; D may be TRBD1 (6 bases). Germline CDR1 is SGHRS and CDR2 is YFSETQ. V lost 1 base to trimming and J lost 5 bases, with 11 bases between them. This CDR3 spans 14 amino acids. The CDR3 protein is CASSLRQGLDTQYF. The CDR3 DNA is TGCGCCAGCAGCTTGAGGCAGGGGTTAGATACGCAGTATTTT.

The chain carries TRBV11-2 and TRBJ2-7; 11 nucleotides match TRBD2. This CDR3 has 18 amino acids. Germline lookup yields CDR1 SGHAT and CDR2 FQNNGV. With 2 bases clipped from V and 2 bases from J, the junction kept 11 bases outside the gene matches. The CDR3 nucleotides read TGTGCCAGCAGCTTATCCGGTAGCGGGGGGGACCAACCCTACGAGCAGTACTTC. Amino acid sequence: CASSLSGSGGDQPYEQYF.

This clonotype turned up a few times. The rearrangement links TRBV15 to TRBJ2-5; D gene unclear. The length of the CDR3 is 11 residues. V lost 3 bases and J 3 bases, leaving 2 bases between the germline ends. Germline assignment: CDR1 LNHNV and CDR2 YYDKDF (reference sequence). This CDR3 reads CATSSKETQYF. CDR3 coding DNA: TGTGCCACCAGCAGCAAAGAGACCCAGTACTTC.

In its sample, this clonotype was seen once. This sequence joins TRBV9 and TRBJ2-1; tentative D call: TRBD1 (6 bases). Germline CDR1 reads SGDLS; CDR2 reads YYNGEE. V shed 0 bases and J shed 10 bases, with 11 bases lying between them. CDR3 length equals 13 residues. The chain's CDR3 is CASSVVWGREQFF. Here the CDR3 DNA reads TGTGCCAGCAGCGTAGTTTGGGGGCGGGAGCAGTTCTTC.